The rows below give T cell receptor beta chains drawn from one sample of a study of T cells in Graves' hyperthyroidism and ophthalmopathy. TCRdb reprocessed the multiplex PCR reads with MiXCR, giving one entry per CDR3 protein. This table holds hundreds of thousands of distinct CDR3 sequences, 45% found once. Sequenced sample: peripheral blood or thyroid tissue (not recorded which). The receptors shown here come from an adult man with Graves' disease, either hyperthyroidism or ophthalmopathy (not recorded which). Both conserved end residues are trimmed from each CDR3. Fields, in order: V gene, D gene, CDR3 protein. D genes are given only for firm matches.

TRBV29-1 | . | SQVSGGGNQPQH
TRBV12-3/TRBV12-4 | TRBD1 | ASSRTGGAGYEQY
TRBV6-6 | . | ASSDFDSKAF
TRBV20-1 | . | SARDRRGISYEQY
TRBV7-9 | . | ASSSRLWEKLF
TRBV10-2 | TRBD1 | ASSEPDRGGTNTEAF
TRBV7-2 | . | ASSLGGQGYEQY
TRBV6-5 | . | ASRPRRFDNQPQH
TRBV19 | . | ASSILGEEEKLF
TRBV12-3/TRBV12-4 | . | ATSGGLRYEQY